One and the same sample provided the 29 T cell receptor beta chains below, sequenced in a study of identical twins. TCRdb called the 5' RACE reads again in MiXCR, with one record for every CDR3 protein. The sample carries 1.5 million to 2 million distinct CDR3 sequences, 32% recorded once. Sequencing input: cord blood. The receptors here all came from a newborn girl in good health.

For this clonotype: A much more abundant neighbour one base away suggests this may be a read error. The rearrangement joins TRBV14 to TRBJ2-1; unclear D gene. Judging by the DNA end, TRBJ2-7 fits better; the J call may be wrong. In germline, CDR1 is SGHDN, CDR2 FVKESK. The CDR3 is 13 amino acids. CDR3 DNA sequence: TGTGCCAGCAGCCCGACCACCTACAATGAGCAGTACTTC. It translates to CASSPTTYNEQYF.

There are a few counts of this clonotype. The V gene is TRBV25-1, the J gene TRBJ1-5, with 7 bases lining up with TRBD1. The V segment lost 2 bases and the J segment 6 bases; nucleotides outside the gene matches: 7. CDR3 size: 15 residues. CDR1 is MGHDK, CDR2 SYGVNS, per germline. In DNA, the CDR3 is TGTGCCAGCAGTGAAGGCCACAGGGGAATTCAGCCCCAGCATTTT. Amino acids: CASSEGHRGIQPQHF.

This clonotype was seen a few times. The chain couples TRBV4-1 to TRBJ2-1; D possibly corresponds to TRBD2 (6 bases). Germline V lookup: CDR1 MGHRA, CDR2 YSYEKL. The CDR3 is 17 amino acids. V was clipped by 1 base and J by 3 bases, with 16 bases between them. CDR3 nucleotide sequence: TGCGCCAGCAGCCAAGGTTCCACCGGGACTTTCTACAATGAGCAGTTCTTC. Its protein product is CASSQGSTGTFYNEQFF.

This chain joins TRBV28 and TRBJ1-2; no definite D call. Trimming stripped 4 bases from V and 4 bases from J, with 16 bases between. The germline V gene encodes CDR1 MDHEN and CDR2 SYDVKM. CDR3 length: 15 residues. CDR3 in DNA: TGTGCCAGCAGTTCGCCGTCGAAAACTGGCTATGGCTACACCTTC. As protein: CASSSPSKTGYGYTF.

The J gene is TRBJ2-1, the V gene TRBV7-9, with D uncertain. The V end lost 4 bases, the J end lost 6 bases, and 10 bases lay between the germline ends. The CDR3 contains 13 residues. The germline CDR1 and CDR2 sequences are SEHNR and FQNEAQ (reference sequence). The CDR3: CASSWIGGNEQFF. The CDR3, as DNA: TGTGCCAGCAGCTGGATAGGTGGCAATGAGCAGTTCTTC.

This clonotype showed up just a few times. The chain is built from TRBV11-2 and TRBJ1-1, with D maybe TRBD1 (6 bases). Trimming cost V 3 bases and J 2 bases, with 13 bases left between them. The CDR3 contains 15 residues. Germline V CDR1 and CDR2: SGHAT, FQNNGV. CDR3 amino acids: CASSFSTGTNTEAFF. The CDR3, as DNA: TGTGCCAGCAGCTTTTCAACAGGGACCAACACTGAAGCTTTCTTT.

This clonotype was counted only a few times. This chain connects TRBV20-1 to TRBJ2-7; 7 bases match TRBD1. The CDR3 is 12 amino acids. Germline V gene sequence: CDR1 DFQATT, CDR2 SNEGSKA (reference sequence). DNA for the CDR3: TGCAGCGCCGGGACAGACCGCTACGAGCAGTACTTC. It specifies CSAGTDRYEQYF.

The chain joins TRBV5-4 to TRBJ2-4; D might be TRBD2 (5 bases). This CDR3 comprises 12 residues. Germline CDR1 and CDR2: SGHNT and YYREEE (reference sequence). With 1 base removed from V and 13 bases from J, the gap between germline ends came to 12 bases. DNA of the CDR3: TGTGCCAGCAGCTTGACAGATAGGGAGCAGTACTTC. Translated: CASSLTDREQYF.

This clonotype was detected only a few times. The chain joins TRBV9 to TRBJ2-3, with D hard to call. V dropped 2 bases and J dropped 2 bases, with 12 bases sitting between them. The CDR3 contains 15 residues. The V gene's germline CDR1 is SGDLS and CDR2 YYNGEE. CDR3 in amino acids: CASSVGNRLTDTQYF. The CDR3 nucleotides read TGTGCCAGCAGCGTTGGGAACAGACTCACAGATACGCAGTATTTT.

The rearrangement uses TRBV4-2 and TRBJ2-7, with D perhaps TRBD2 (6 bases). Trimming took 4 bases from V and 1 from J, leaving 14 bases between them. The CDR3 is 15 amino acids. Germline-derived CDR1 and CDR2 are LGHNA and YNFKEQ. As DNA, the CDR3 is TGTGCCAGCAGCCGTAACGGGGACTCATCCTACGAGCAGTACTTC. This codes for CASSRNGDSSYEQYF.

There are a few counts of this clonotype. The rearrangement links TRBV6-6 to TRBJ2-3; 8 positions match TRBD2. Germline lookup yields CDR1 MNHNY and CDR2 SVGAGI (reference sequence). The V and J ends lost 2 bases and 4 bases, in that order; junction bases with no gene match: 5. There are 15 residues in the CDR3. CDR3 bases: TGTGCCAGCAGTTACATGCTAGCGGGCGCAGATACGCAGTATTTT. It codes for CASSYMLAGADTQYF.

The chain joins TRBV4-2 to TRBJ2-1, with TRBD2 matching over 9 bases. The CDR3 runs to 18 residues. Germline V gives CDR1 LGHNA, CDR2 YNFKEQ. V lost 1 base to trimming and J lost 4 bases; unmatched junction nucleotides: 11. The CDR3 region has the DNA TGTGCCAGCAGCCAAGCCCCCTTAGGCGGGGGGGTTTACAATGAGCAGTTCTTC. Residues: CASSQAPLGGGVYNEQFF.

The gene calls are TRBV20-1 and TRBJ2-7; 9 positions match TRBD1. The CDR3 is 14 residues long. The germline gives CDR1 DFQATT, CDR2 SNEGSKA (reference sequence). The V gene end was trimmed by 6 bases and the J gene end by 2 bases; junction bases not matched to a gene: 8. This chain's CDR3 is CSAQGQGPTYEQYF. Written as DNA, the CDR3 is TGCAGTGCCCAGGGACAGGGTCCTACCTACGAGCAGTACTTC.

CDR3 sequence: CAISPQQTMNTEAFF. The DNA of the CDR3 is TGTGCCATCAGTCCCCAACAGACTATGAACACTGAAGCTTTCTTT. J is TRBJ1-1 and V is TRBV10-3; D uncertain. The ends were cut back, 5 bases at V and 0 bases at J, with 13 bases in the middle. The CDR3 has 15 residues. CDR1 and CDR2 (germline): ENHRY, SYGVKD.

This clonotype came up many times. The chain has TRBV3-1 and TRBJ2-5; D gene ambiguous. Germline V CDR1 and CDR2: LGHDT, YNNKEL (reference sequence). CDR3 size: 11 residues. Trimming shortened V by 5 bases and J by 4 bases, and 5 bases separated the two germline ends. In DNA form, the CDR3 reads TGTGCCAGCAGCAGACGAGAGACCCAGTACTTC. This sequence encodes CASSRRETQYF.

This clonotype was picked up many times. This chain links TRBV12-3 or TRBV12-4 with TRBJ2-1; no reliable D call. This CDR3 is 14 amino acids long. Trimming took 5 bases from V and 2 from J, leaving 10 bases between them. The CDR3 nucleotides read TGTGCCAGCAGTCCGAGCCCAGCCTACAATGAGCAGTTCTTC. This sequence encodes CASSPSPAYNEQFF.

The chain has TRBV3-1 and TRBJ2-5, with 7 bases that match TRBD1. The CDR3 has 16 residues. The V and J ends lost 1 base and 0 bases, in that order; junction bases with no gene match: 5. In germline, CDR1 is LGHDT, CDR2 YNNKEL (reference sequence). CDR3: CASSQGDSLYQETQYF. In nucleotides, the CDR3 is TGTGCCAGCAGCCAAGGGGACAGCTTATACCAAGAGACCCAGTACTTC.

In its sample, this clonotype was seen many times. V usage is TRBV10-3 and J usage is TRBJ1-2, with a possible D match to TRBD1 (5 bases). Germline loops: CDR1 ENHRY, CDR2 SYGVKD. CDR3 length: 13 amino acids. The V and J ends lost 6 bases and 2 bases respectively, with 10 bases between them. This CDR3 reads CAIRSSGNYGYTF. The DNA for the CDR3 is TGTGCCATCAGATCGTCAGGGAACTATGGCTACACCTTC.

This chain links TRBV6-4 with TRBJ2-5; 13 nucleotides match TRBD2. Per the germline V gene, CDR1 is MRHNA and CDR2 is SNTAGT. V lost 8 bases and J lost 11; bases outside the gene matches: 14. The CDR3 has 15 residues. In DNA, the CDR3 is TGTGCCAGCTCTCCGGGACTAGCGGGAAACAATGAGCAGTACTTC. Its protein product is CASSPGLAGNNEQYF.

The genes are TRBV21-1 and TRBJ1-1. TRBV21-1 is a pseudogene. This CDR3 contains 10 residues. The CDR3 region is CAGNETEAFF. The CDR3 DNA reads TGTGCCGGCAACGAAACTGAAGCTTTCTTT.

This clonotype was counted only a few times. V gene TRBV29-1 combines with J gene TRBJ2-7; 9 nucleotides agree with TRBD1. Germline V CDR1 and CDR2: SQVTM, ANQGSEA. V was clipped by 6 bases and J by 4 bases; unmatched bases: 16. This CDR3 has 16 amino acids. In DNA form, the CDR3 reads TGCAGCGTGTCACACGGATTGGGACAGGGAAGGTACGAGCAGTACTTC. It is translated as CSVSHGLGQGRYEQYF.

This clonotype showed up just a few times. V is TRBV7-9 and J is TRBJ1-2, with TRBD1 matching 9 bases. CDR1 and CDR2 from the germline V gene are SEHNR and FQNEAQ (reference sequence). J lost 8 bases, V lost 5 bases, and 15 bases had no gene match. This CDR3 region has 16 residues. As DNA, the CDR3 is TGTGCCAGCAGCCCTAACCGGGACAGGGATTACGGAGGCTACACCTTC. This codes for CASSPNRDRDYGGYTF.

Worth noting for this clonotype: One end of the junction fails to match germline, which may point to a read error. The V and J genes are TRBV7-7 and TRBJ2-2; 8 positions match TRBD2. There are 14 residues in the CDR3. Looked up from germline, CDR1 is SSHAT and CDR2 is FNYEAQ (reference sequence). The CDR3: CASSLGGGPGELFF. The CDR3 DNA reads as TGTGCTAGCAGCTTAGGCGGGGGGCCCGGGGAGCTGTTTTTT.

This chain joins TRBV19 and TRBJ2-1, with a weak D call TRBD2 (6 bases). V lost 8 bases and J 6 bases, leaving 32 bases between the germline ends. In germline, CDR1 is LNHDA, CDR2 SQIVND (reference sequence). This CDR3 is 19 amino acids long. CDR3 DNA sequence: TGTGCCAGTCGGAATATGATGGGGACTCAGCTAGCCGGACGCAATGAGCAGTTCTTC. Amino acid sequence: CASRNMMGTQLAGRNEQFF.

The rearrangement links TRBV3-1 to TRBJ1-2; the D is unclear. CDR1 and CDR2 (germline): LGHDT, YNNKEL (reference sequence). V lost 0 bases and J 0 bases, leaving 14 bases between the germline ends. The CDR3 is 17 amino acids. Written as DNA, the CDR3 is TGTGCCAGCAGCCAAGAGCCGCGGCGGACTTCTAACTATGGCTACACCTTC. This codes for CASSQEPRRTSNYGYTF.

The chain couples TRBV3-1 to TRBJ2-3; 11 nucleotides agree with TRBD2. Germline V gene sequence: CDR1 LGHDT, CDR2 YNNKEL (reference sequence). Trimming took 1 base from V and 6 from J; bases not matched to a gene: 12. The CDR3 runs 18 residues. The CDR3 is CASSQALISGRVSDTQYF. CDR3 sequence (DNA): TGTGCCAGCAGCCAAGCCCTAATTAGCGGGAGGGTCTCGGATACGCAGTATTTT.

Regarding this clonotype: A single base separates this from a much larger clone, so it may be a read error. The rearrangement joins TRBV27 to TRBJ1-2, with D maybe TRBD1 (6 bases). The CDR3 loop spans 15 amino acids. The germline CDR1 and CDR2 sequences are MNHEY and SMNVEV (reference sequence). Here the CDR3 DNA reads TGTGCCAGCAGTCCGAGAGCAGGGGTCAACTGTGGCTACACCTTC. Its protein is CASSPRAGVNCGYTF.

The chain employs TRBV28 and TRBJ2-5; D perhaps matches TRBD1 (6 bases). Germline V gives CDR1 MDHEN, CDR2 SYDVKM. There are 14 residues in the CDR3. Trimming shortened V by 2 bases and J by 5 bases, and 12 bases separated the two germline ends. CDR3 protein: CASSLPPQGETQYF. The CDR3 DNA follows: TGTGCCAGCAGTTTACCACCTCAGGGGGAGACCCAGTACTTC.

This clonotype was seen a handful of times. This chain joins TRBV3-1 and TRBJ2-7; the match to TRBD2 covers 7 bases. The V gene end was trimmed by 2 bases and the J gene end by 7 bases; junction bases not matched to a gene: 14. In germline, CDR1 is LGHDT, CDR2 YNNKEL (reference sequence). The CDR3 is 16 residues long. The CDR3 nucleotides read TGTGCCAGCAGCCAACACTGGGGGGGTTTCTACAATGAGCAGTACTTC. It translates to CASSQHWGGFYNEQYF.